The TCR beta chain described here comes from a study of T cells in localized non-small cell lung cancer. Study-wide points: The highest T cell clonality was in uninvolved adjacent lung, above tumor. Heterogeneity cannot be ruled out, as sequencing used one tumor region only.

This clone was recorded a few times. Its antigen is undetermined. Profiling relied on immunoSEQ multiplex PCR, and the TCRdb table lists in-frame clones only, not all of them. The sample lists about 3,300 clones; about 49% were seen once. CDR1 and CDR2 (germline): SGHNT, YENEEA. V lost 0 bases to trimming and J lost 1 base, with 4 bases between them. The CDR3 loop spans 15 amino acids. The TCR sequence derives from a woman aged 18-55 years with stage I lung adenocarcinoma. The source material was lymph node tissue, sampled before any cancer treatment. This sequence joins TRBV11-3 and TRBJ2-6; D gene unclear. The CDR3 region is CASSLDGSGANVLTF. For the CDR3, the DNA is TGTGCCAGCAGCTTAGATGGATCTGGGGCCAACGTCCTGACTTTC.